This TCR beta chain was found in a study of cytomegalovirus exposure and HLA in healthy donors. Points from the study as a whole: TCR sequences were mostly rare, though some public TCRs occurred in many donors.

This clone showed up many times. Antigen unknown. This table comes from immunoSEQ multiplex PCR, and its TCRdb copy is limited to in-frame clones, with some not included. The profile shows some 200,000 clones, 80% to 85% of them singletons. This CDR3 contains 15 residues. V lost 6 bases to trimming and J lost 5 bases; unmatched junction nucleotides: 12. Germline assignment: CDR1 SGHNT and CDR2 YENEEA. The specimen sequenced was PBMCs. The receptor was isolated from a young woman in good health and CMV-seropositive. The chain joins TRBV11-3 to TRBJ1-1; 7 bases match TRBD1. CDR3 nucleotides: TGTGCCAGCAGTCAACCACAGGGGTTGGGGACTGAAGCTTTCTTT. Translated: CASSQPQGLGTEAFF.